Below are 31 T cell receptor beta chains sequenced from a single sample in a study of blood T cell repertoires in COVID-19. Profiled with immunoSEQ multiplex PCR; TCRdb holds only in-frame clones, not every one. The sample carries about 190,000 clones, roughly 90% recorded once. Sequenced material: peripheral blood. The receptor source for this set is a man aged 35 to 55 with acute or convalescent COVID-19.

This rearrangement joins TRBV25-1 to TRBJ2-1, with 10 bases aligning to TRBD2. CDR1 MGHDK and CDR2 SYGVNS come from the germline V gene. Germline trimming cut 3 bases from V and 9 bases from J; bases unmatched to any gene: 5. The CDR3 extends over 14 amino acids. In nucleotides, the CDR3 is TGTGCCAGCAGTGACAGCGGGGGGGCCTCTGAGCAGTTCTTC. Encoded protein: CASSDSGGASEQFF.

The CDR3: CASSVRDSTYEQYF. The DNA for the CDR3 is TGTGCCAGCAGTGTACGTGACTCAACCTACGAGCAGTACTTC. The V gene is TRBV2, the J gene TRBJ2-7; no clear D gene. Trimming cost V 4 bases and J 2 bases, with 12 bases left between them. From germline, CDR1 is SNHLY and CDR2 FYNNEI. CDR3 length equals 14 residues.

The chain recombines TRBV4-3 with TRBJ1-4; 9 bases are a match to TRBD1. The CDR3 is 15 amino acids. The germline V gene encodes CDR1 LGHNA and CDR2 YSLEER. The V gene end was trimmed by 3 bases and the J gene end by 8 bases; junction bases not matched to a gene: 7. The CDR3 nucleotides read TGCGCCAGCAGCCATCCGGGACAGGGTACCGAAAAACTGTTTTTT. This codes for CASSHPGQGTEKLFF.

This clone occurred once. Written as DNA, the CDR3 is TGTGCCAGCTCGACGACAGGGGGCTACACAGATACGCAGTATTTT. As protein: CASSTTGGYTDTQYF. The chain carries TRBV14 and TRBJ2-3, with TRBD1 identical over 10 bases. Germline trimming cut 8 bases from V and 2 bases from J; bases unmatched to any gene: 7. Germline V gene data show CDR1 as SGHDN and CDR2 as FVKESK. This CDR3 has 15 amino acids.

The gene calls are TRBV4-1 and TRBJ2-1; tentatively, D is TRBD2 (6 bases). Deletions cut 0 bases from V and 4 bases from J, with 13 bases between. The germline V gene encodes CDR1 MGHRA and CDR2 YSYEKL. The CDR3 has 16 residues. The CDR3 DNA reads TGCGCCAGCAGCCAAGACGGTAGTAGCGGATACAATGAGCAGTTCTTC. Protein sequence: CASSQDGSSGYNEQFF.

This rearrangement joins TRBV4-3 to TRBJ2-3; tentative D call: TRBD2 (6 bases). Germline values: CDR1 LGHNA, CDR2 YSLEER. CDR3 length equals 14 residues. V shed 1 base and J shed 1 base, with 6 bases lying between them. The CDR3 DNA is TGCGCCAGCAGCCAAGCGGGGGGCACAGATACGCAGTATTTT. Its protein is CASSQAGGTDTQYF.

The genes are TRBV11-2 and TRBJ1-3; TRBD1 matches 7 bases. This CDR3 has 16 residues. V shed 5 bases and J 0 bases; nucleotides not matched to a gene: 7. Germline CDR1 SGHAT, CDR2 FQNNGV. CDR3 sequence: CASSLYRGSSGNTIYF. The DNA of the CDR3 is TGTGCCAGCAGCCTATACAGGGGATCCTCTGGAAACACCATATATTTT.

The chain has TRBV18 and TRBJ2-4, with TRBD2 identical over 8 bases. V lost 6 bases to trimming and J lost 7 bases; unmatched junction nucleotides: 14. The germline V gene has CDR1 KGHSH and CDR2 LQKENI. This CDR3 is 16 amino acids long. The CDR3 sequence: CASSALVGGAGNIQYF. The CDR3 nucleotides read TGTGCCAGCTCGGCCCTTGTCGGGGGGGCCGGGAACATTCAGTACTTC.

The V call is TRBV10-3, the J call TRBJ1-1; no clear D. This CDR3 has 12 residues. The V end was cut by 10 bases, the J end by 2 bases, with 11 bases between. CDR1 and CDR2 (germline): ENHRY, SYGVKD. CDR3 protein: CATFERNTEAFF. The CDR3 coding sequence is TGTGCCACCTTCGAGCGAAACACTGAAGCTTTCTTT.

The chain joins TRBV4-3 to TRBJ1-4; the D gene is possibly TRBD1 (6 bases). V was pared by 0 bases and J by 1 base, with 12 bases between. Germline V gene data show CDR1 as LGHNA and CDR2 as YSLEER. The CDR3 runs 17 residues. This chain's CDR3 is CASSQEGPDRTNEKLFF. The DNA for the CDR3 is TGCGCCAGCAGCCAAGAAGGTCCGGACAGAACTAATGAAAAACTGTTTTTT.

The CDR3 nucleotides are TGTGCCAGCAGTCTAGATGGGGGGGGCTCTGAAGCTTTCTTT. It specifies CASSLDGGGSEAFF. The V gene is TRBV6-4, the J gene TRBJ1-1; maybe TRBD1 (6 bases). The V gene lost 5 bases and the J gene lost 6 bases, with 16 bases spanning the gap. This CDR3 spans 14 amino acids. Germline lookup yields CDR1 MRHNA and CDR2 SNTAGT.

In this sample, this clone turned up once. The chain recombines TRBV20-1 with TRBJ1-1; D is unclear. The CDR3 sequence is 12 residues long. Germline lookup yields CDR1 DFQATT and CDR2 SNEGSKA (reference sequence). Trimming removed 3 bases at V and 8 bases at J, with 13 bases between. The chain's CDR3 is CSASPRNLEAFF. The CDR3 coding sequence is TGCAGTGCTAGTCCTAGGAACCTCGAAGCTTTCTTT.

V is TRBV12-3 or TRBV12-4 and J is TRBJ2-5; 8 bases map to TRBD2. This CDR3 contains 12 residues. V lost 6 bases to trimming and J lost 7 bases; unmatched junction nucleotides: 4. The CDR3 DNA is TGTGCCAGCAGCACCGGGGGGGGGACCCAGTACTTC. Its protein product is CASSTGGGTQYF.

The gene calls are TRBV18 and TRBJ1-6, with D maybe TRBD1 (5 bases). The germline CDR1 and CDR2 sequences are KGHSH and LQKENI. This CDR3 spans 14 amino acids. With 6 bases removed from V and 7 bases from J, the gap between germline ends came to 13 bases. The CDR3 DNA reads TGTGCCAGCTCGCCCCGGGCAGGGAATTCACCCCTCCACTTT. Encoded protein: CASSPRAGNSPLHF.

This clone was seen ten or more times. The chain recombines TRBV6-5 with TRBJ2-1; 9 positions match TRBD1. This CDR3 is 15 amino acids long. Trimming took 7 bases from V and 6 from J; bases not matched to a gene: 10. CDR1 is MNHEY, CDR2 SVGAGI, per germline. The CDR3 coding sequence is TGTGCCAGCATAAATGGGGACAGGGAGACCAATGAGCAGTTCTTC. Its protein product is CASINGDRETNEQFF.

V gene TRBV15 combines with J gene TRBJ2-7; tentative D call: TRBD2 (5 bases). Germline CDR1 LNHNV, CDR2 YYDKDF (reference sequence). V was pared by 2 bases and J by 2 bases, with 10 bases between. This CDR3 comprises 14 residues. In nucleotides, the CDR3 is TGTGCCACCAGCAGAAATAGCGACCCCTACGAGCAGTACTTC. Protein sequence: CATSRNSDPYEQYF.

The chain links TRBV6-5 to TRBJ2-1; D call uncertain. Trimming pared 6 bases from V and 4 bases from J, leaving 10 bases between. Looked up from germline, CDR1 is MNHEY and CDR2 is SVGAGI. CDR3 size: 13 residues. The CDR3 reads CASRRVEYNEQFF. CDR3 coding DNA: TGTGCCAGCAGGCGTGTGGAGTACAATGAGCAGTTCTTC.

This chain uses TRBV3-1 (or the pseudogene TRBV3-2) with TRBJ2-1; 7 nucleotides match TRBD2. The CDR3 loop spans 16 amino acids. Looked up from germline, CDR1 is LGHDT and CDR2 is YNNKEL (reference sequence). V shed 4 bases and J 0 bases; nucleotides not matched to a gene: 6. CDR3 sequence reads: CASSPVGRSSYNEQFF. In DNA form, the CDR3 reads TGTGCCAGCAGCCCTGTCGGGAGGAGCTCCTACAATGAGCAGTTCTTC.

The CDR3: CASSLAGASQETQYF. DNA for the CDR3: TGTGCCAGCAGCTTAGCGGGGGCGTCACAAGAGACCCAGTACTTC. The chain couples TRBV28 to TRBJ2-5; 9 positions match TRBD2. V trimming: 6 bases; J trimming: 2 bases; junction bases outside the gene matches: 7. This CDR3 is 15 amino acids long. Germline CDR1 is MDHEN and CDR2 is SYDVKM.

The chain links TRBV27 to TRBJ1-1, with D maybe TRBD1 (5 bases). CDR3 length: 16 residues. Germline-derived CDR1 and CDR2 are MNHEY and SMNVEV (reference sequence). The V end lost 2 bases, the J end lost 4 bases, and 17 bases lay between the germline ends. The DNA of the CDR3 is TGTGCCAGCAGTTTAAGGGGAATCGTACCCCCCACTGAAGCTTTCTTT. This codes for CASSLRGIVPPTEAFF.

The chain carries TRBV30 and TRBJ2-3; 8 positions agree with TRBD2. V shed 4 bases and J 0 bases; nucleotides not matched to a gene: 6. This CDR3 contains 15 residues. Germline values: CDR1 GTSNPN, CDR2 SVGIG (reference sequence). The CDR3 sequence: CAWTSGPASTDTQYF. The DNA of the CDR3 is TGTGCCTGGACTAGCGGGCCCGCTAGCACAGATACGCAGTATTTT. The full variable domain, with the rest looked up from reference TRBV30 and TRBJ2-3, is SQTIHQWPATLVQPVGSPLSLECTVEGTSNPNLYWYRQAAGRGLQLLFYSVGIGQISSEVPQNLSASRPQDRQFILSSKKLLLSDSGFYLCAWTSGPASTDTQYFGPGTRLTVL.

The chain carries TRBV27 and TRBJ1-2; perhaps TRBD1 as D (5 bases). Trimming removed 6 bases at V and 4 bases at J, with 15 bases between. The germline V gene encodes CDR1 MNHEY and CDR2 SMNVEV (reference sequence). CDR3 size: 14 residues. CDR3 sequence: CASRAAGRGYGYTF. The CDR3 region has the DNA TGTGCCAGCAGGGCCGCGGGAAGGGGCTATGGCTACACCTTC.

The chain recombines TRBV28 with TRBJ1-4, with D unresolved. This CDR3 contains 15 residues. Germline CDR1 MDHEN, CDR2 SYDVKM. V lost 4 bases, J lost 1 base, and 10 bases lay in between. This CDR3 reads CASSSGLKTNEKLFF. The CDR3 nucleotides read TGTGCCAGCAGTTCCGGACTGAAAACTAATGAAAAACTGTTTTTT.

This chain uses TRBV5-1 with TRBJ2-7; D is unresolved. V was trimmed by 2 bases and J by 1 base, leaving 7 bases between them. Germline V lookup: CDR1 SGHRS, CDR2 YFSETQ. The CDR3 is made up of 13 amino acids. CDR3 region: CASSFTGSYEQYF. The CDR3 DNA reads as TGCGCCAGCAGCTTCACGGGTTCCTACGAGCAGTACTTC.

Here the CDR3 DNA reads TGTGCCAGCAGACCGGGACTAGCCTTTCGGGAGCTGTTTTTT. Its protein is CASRPGLAFRELFF. This chain links TRBV6-5 with TRBJ2-2, with 9 bases lining up with TRBD2. Per germline, CDR1 MNHEY and CDR2 SVGAGI. The CDR3 consists of 14 residues. J lost 9 bases, V lost 6 bases, and 8 bases had no gene match.

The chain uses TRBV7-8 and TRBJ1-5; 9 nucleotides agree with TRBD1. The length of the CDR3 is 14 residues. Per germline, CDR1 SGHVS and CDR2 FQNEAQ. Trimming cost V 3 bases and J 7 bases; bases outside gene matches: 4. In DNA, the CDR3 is TGTGCCAGCAGCTTGATTGGACAGGGGCAGCCCCAGCATTTT. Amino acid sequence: CASSLIGQGQPQHF. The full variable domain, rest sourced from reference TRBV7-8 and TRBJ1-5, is GAGVSQSPRYKVAKRGQDVALRCDPISGHVSLFWYQQALGQGPEFLTYFQNEAQLDKSGLPSDRFFAERPEGSVSTLKIQRTQQEDSAVYLCASSLIGQGQPQHFGDGTRLSIL.

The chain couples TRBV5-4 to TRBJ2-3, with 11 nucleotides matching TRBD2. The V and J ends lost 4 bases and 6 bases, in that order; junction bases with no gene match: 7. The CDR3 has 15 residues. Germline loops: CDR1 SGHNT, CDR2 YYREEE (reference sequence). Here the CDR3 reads CASSATSGGGDTQYF. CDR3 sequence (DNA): TGTGCCAGCAGCGCAACTAGCGGGGGCGGGGATACGCAGTATTTT. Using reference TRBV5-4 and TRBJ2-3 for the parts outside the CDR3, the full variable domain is ETGVTQSPTHLIKTRGQQVTLRCSSQSGHNTVSWYQQALGQGPQFIFQYYREEENGRGNFPPRFSGLQFPNYSSELNVNALELDDSALYLCASSATSGGGDTQYFGPGTRLTVL.

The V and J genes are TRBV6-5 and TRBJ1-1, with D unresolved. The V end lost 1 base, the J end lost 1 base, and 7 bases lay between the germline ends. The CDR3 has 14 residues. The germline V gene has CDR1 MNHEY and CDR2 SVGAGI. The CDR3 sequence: CASSYLAPNTEAFF. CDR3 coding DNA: TGTGCCAGCAGTTACTTGGCACCGAACACTGAAGCTTTCTTT.

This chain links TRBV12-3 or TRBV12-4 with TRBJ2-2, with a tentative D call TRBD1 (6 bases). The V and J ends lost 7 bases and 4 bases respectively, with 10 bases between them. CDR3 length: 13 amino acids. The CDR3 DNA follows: TGTGCCAGCATCTCAGGGGCCACCGGGGAGCTGTTTTTT. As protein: CASISGATGELFF.

This CDR3 reads CASSQAVAGEETQYF. The DNA of the CDR3 is TGTGCCAGCAGCCAAGCGGTAGCGGGGGAAGAGACCCAGTACTTC. J is TRBJ2-5 and V is TRBV3-1 (or the pseudogene TRBV3-2); 9 nucleotides agree with TRBD2. Trimming took 1 base from V and 3 from J; bases not matched to a gene: 3. CDR3 length: 15 residues. CDR1 is LGHDT and CDR2 is YNNKEL in the germline V gene (reference sequence).

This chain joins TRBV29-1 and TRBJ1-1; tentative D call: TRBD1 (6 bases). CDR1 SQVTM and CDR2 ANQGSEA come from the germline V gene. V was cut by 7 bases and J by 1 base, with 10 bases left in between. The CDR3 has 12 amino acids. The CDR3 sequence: CSAGQQNTEAFF. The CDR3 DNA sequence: TGCAGCGCAGGACAGCAGAACACTGAAGCTTTCTTT.